The 20 T cell receptor beta chains below all came from one sample that was sequenced in a study of blood T cell repertoires in COVID-19. Repertoires were generated with immunoSEQ multiplex PCR, while TCRdb's copy carries only in-frame clones and drops some. Of 300,000 to 450,000 clones in the sample, around 87% were seen once. The sample comprised peripheral blood. The receptors derive from a woman aged 25 to 39 with COVID-19, enrolled during active disease.

This clone showed up just once. This rearrangement joins TRBV2 to TRBJ2-5; 8 bases align to TRBD2. The CDR3 sequence is 18 residues long. CDR1 is SNHLY and CDR2 is FYNNEI in the germline V gene. Trimming cost V 2 bases and J 1 base; bases outside gene matches: 12. CDR3 loop: CASSELGLAGPGQETQYF. The CDR3 DNA follows: TGTGCCAGCAGTGAACTTGGTCTAGCGGGTCCTGGCCAAGAGACCCAGTACTTC.

J is TRBJ2-7 and V is TRBV30; maybe TRBD1 (6 bases). CDR1 GTSNPN and CDR2 SVGIG come from the germline V gene (reference sequence). This CDR3 spans 14 amino acids. The V end was cut by 8 bases, the J end by 2 bases, with 19 bases between. The CDR3 spells CAGKVQDRTYEQYF. The CDR3 DNA reads as TGTGCCGGGAAAGTCCAAGACAGGACCTACGAGCAGTACTTC.

The CDR3, as DNA: TGTGCCAGCAGTCCACTAGCGGGAGCCCCCTTCAATGAGCAGTTCTTC. Its translation is CASSPLAGAPFNEQFF. The chain links TRBV27 to TRBJ2-1; 11 bases are a match to TRBD2. The CDR3 has 16 amino acids. Germline CDR1 and CDR2: MNHEY and SMNVEV (reference sequence). J lost 6 bases, V lost 5 bases, and 9 bases had no gene match.

The rearrangement links TRBV4-3 to TRBJ2-7; D is undetermined. Between the trimmed V and J ends, which lost 0 bases and 3 bases, there was a span of 9 bases. The CDR3 consists of 14 residues. Germline CDR1 is LGHNA and CDR2 is YSLEER. The DNA of the CDR3 is TGCGCCAGCAGCCAAGATAGTTACGACTACGAGCAGTACTTC. Its protein product is CASSQDSYDYEQYF.

This chain uses TRBV28 with TRBJ2-3; 9 bases match TRBD1. Germline V lookup: CDR1 MDHEN, CDR2 SYDVKM. The CDR3 is 16 amino acids. V lost 2 bases, J lost 5 bases, and 8 bases stayed unmatched. DNA of the CDR3: TGTGCCAGCAGTTTACCCGGACAGGGGTGGTTAGATACGCAGTATTTT. This gives the protein CASSLPGQGWLDTQYF.

The chain recombines TRBV6-2 or TRBV6-3 with TRBJ2-1, with TRBD2 matching 13 bases. Germline loops: CDR1 MNHEY, CDR2 SVGEGT. Trimming cost V 0 bases and J 9 bases; bases outside gene matches: 5. This CDR3 region has 16 residues. For the CDR3, the DNA is TGTGCCAGCAGTTACTCGACGGGACTAGCGGGAAGTGAGCAGTTCTTC. Amino acid sequence: CASSYSTGLAGSEQFF.

Turning to this clone: The sample carries other DNA sequences with the same CDR3. The CDR3 coding sequence is TGTGCCACCAGTGCACAGGGGCTGAACACCGGGGAGCTGTTTTTT. Protein sequence: CATSAQGLNTGELFF. This chain joins TRBV24-1 and TRBJ2-2; 7 bases map to TRBD1. Germline CDR1 reads KGHDR; CDR2 reads SFDVKD. The J segment lost 1 base and the V segment lost 5 bases, leaving 3 bases of the junction unmatched. The CDR3 consists of 15 residues.

The chain links TRBV10-3 to TRBJ2-1, with TRBD2 matching over 14 bases. The CDR3 contains 20 residues. J gave up 9 bases and V 4 bases, and 20 bases lay outside the gene matches. In germline, CDR1 is ENHRY, CDR2 SYGVKD. The CDR3 nucleotides read TGTGCCATCAGTGTATCGTTGGCAGCCCGACTAGCGGGAGGGACCGGTGAGCAGTTCTTC. Amino acid sequence: CAISVSLAARLAGGTGEQFF.

The gene calls are TRBV4-1 and TRBJ1-5; D gene unclear. CDR1 is MGHRA and CDR2 is YSYEKL in the germline V gene. CDR3 length equals 17 residues. V was trimmed by 1 base and J by 1 base, leaving 14 bases between them. The CDR3 protein is CASSQVRGGRSNQPQHF. The CDR3, as DNA: TGCGCCAGCAGCCAAGTTCGGGGAGGAAGAAGCAATCAGCCCCAGCATTTT.

The rearrangement links TRBV4-1 to TRBJ2-7; 7 bases are a match to TRBD1. J gave up 2 bases and V 3 bases, and 4 bases lay outside the gene matches. CDR1 MGHRA and CDR2 YSYEKL come from the germline V gene. This CDR3 is 14 amino acids long. CDR3 sequence reads: CASSHSGTAYEQYF. The CDR3 DNA is TGCGCCAGCAGCCACTCCGGGACAGCCTACGAGCAGTACTTC.

This clone occurred once. This chain joins TRBV7-2 and TRBJ2-6; D might be TRBD1 (5 bases). The germline gives CDR1 SGHTA, CDR2 FQGNSA. The CDR3 consists of 15 residues. V lost 5 bases and J 1 base, leaving 9 bases between the germline ends. The DNA of the CDR3 is TGTGCCAGCAGCCTCAGGGAATCTGGGGCCAACGTCCTGACTTTC. The encoded protein is CASSLRESGANVLTF.

The gene calls are TRBV18 and TRBJ2-1; the match to TRBD2 covers 16 bases. Per the germline V gene, CDR1 is KGHSH and CDR2 is LQKENI. The CDR3 runs to 17 residues. The trim removed 6 bases at V and 2 bases at J, leaving 4 bases unmatched. CDR3 region: CASSPGLAGGAYNEQFF. In DNA form, the CDR3 reads TGTGCCAGCTCGCCGGGACTAGCGGGAGGGGCCTACAATGAGCAGTTCTTC.

The J gene is TRBJ1-1, the V gene TRBV6-4; D gene ambiguous. CDR1 MRHNA and CDR2 SNTAGT come from the germline V gene. Trimming stripped 6 bases from V and 1 base from J, with 9 bases between. The CDR3 consists of 13 residues. The CDR3 bases are TGTGCCAGCAGAGCCCGACAGAACACTGAAGCTTTCTTT. Protein sequence: CASRARQNTEAFF.

This clone was detected once. The J gene is TRBJ1-2, the V gene TRBV10-1; 8 bases are shared with TRBD1. This CDR3 is 13 amino acids long. Looked up from germline, CDR1 is WNHNN and CDR2 is SYGVQD (reference sequence). V lost 10 bases to trimming and J lost 7 bases; unmatched junction nucleotides: 11. CDR3 nucleotide sequence: TGCGCCACCCAGCAGGACAGGGTTGGTGGCTACACCTTC. Translated, it gives CATQQDRVGGYTF.

This chain connects TRBV2 to TRBJ2-7; weak D call: TRBD2 (6 bases). The germline V gene has CDR1 SNHLY and CDR2 FYNNEI. Trimming pared 4 bases from V and 6 bases from J, leaving 19 bases between. The length of the CDR3 is 15 residues. DNA for the CDR3: TGTGCCAGCAGTGCGGCCGGGAGCAGGGCAGCCGAGCAGTACTTC. It is translated as CASSAAGSRAAEQYF.

This clone occurred once. V is TRBV3-1 (or the pseudogene TRBV3-2) and J is TRBJ2-1; the D gene is possibly TRBD1 (6 bases). Germline assignment: CDR1 LGHDT and CDR2 YNNKEL (reference sequence). The CDR3 is made up of 13 amino acids. V was shortened by 4 bases and J by 7 bases, with 11 bases between the two germline ends. The CDR3, as DNA: TGTGCCAGCAGCCCGTATAGGGGGAATGAGCAGTTCTTC. Translation: CASSPYRGNEQFF.

The chain has TRBV15 and TRBJ1-4, with D tentatively TRBD1 (5 bases). The CDR3 is 15 residues long. Looked up from germline, CDR1 is LNHNV and CDR2 is YYDKDF (reference sequence). The ends were cut back, 0 bases at V and 4 bases at J, with 9 bases in the middle. Here the CDR3 DNA reads TGTGCCACCAGCAGAGATCCGGGGGTTAATGAAAAACTGTTTTTT. Its protein product is CATSRDPGVNEKLFF.

V is TRBV6-5 and J is TRBJ1-4; D gene unclear. The CDR3 is made up of 16 amino acids. The germline V gene encodes CDR1 MNHEY and CDR2 SVGAGI. Trimming removed 2 bases at V and 0 bases at J, with 10 bases between. CDR3 residues: CASSYTYGATNEKLFF. The CDR3 DNA follows: TGTGCCAGCAGTTACACTTACGGGGCAACTAATGAAAAACTGTTTTTT.

This chain connects TRBV2 to TRBJ2-1; tentatively, D is TRBD1 (5 bases). The germline CDR1 and CDR2 sequences are SNHLY and FYNNEI. V lost 7 bases to trimming and J lost 0 bases, with 7 bases between them. The CDR3 has 13 amino acids. The chain's CDR3 is CASKGPSYNEQFF. The DNA of the CDR3 is TGTGCCAGCAAGGGGCCCTCCTACAATGAGCAGTTCTTC.

This clone was seen once. This chain connects TRBV28 to TRBJ1-5; D call uncertain. Per germline, CDR1 MDHEN and CDR2 SYDVKM. CDR3 length: 12 residues. V lost 1 base to trimming and J lost 6 bases, with 4 bases between them. CDR3 DNA: TGTGCCAGCAGTTTATATCGTCAGCCCCAGCATTTT. This codes for CASSLYRQPQHF. Supplemented by reference TRBV28 and TRBJ1-5, the full variable domain reads DVKVTQSSRYLVKRTGEKVFLECVQDMDHENMFWYRQDPGLGLRLIYFSYDVKMKEKGDIPEGYSVSREKKERFSLILESASTNQTSMYLCASSLYRQPQHFGDGTRLSIL.